The clone carrying this T cell receptor (beta chain) was observed at least ten times. Unique molecular identifiers were added to individual cDNA molecules. TCRdb redid the calling of the 5' RACE reads with MiXCR, one entry per CDR3 protein. The sample yields roughly 31,000 distinct CDR3 sequences, about 10% seen once. This sample is drawn from a study of early T cells in non-severe SARS-CoV-2 infection. This CDR3 contains 12 residues. V was cut by 6 bases and J by 3 bases, with 9 bases left in between. From germline, CDR1 is LGHDT and CDR2 YNNKEL (reference sequence). The V and J genes are TRBV3-1 and TRBJ2-7, with no clear D. The sample was whole blood. The sequence was collected from an adult who was a healthcare worker with PCR-confirmed SARS-CoV-2 infection or an uninfected control (not recorded which). CDR3 in amino acids: CASSLRYYEQYF. For the CDR3, the DNA is TGTGCCAGCAGTTTGCGGTACTACGAGCAGTACTTC.